This record looks at one T cell receptor beta chain sequence and its context. The antigen remains undetermined. This sample is drawn from a study of T cell responses to AZD1222 COVID-19 vaccine. Study-wide findings and caveats: Clonal diversity may have been underestimated, and the donors were mostly white British, with more females than males. Of the AZD1222 recipients, only 5 to 7 were seropositive at baseline. The CD4 TCRs associated with vaccination extended across spike and predominated at 160-218 and 743-854. Of spike-specific TCRs, nearly half reportedly target regions left unmutated in variants.

Generated by immunoSEQ multiplex PCR, the TCRdb table keeps only in-frame clones and is missing some. The sample lists 150,000 or so clones; about 87% were seen once. Between the trimmed V and J ends, which lost 0 bases and 2 bases, there was a span of 8 bases. Germline V gene data show CDR1 as MNHEY and CDR2 as SMNVEV (reference sequence). The CDR3 extends over 15 amino acids. This sequence was found in an adult in good health. The source material was peripheral blood, sampled on day 0 of AZD1222 vaccination. V usage is TRBV27 and J usage is TRBJ2-1; D unclear. The CDR3 reads CASSLSGRAYNEQFF. As DNA, the CDR3 is TGTGCCAGCAGTTTATCGGGCAGAGCCTACAATGAGCAGTTCTTC.